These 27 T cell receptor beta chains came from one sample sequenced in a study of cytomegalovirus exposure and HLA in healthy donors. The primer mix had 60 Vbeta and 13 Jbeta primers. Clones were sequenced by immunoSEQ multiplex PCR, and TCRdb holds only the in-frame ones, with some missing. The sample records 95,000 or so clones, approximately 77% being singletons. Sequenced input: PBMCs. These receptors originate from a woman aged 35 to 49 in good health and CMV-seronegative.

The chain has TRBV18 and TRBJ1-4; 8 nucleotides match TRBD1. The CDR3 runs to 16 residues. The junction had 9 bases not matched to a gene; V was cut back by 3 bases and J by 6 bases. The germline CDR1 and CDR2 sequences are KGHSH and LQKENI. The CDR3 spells CASSPRAGQGYEKLFF. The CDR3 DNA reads TGTGCCAGCTCACCTCGGGCTGGACAGGGTTATGAAAAACTGTTTTTT.

DNA of the CDR3: TGTGCCAGCAGCGTAGGGTTAGATTCGAACACCGGGGAGCTGTTTTTT. It codes for CASSVGLDSNTGELFF. The chain employs TRBV9 and TRBJ2-2, with D uncertain. The germline V gene has CDR1 SGDLS and CDR2 YYNGEE. V was pared by 0 bases and J by 0 bases, with 9 bases between. The CDR3 is made up of 16 amino acids.

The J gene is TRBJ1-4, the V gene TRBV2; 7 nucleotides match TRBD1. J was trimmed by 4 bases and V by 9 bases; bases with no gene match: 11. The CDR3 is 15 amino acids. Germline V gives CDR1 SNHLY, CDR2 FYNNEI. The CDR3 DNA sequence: TGTGCCAGTACGATAGAAGGGGGCCTTAATGAAAAACTGTTTTTT. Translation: CASTIEGGLNEKLFF.

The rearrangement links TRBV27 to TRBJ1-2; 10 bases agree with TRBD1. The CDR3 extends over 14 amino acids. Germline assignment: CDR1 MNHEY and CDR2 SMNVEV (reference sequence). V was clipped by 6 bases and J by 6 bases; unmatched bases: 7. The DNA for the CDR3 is TGTGCCAGCAGGCGGGACAGGGGCTTCGATGGCTACACCTTC. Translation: CASRRDRGFDGYTF.

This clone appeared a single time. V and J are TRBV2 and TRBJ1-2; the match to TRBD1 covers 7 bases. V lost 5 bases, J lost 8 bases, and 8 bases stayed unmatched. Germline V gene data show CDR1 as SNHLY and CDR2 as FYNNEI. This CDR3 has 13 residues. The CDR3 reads CASSLLNRGGYTF. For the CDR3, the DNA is TGTGCCAGCAGTCTTTTAAACAGGGGCGGCTACACCTTC.

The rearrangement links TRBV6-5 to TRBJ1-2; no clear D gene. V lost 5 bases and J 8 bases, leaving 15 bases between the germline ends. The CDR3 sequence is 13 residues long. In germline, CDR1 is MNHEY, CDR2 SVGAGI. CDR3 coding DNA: TGTGCCAGCAGTCGCGGACTCTTCGGGGGCTACACCTTC. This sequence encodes CASSRGLFGGYTF.

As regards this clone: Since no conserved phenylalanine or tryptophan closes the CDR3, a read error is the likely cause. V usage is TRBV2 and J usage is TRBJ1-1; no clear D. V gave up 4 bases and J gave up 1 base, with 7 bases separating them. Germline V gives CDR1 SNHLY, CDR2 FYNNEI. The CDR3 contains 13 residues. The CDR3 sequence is CASSGSRNTEAFV. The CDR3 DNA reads TGTGCCAGCAGTGGAAGCAGGAACACTGAAGCTTTCGTT.

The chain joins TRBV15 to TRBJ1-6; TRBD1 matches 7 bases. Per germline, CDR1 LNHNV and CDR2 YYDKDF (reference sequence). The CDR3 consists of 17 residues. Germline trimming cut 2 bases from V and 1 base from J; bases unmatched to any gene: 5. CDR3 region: CATSRQGGRSYNSPLHF. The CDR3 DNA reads TGTGCCACCAGCAGACAAGGGGGCAGATCCTATAATTCACCCCTCCACTTT.

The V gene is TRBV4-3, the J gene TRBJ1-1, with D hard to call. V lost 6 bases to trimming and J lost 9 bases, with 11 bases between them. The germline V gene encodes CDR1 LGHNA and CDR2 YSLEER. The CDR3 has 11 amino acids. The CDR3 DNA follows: TGCGCCAGCAGGGAAGGGAGAAAAGCTTTCTTT. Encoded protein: CASREGRKAFF.

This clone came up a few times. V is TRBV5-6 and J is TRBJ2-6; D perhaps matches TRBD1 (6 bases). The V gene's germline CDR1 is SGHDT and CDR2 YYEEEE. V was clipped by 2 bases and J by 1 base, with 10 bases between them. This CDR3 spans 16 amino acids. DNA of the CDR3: TGTGCCAGCAGCTTACCTACAGGGTCTGGGGCCAACGTCCTGACTTTC. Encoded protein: CASSLPTGSGANVLTF.

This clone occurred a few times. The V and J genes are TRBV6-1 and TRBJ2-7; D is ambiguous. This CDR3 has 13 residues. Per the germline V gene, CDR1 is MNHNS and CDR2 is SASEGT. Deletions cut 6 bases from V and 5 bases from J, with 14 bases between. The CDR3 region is CASSAGVQHEQYF. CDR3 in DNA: TGTGCCAGCAGCGCCGGAGTCCAACACGAGCAGTACTTC.

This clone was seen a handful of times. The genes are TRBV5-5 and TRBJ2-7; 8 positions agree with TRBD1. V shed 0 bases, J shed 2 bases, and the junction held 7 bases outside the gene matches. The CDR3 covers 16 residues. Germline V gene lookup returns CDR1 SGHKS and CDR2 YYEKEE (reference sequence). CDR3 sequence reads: CASSLEPGQATYEQYF. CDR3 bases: TGTGCCAGCAGCTTGGAACCGGGACAGGCTACCTACGAGCAGTACTTC. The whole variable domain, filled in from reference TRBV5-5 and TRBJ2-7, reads DAGVTQSPTHLIKTRGQQVTLRCSPISGHKSVSWYQQVLGQGPQFIFQYYEKEERGRGNFPDRFSARQFPNYSSELNVNALLLGDSALYLCASSLEPGQATYEQYFGPGTRLTVT.

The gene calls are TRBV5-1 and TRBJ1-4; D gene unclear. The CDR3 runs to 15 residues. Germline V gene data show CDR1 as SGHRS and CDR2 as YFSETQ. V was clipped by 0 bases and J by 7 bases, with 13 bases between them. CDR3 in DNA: TGCGCCAGCAGCTTGGCGGGTCATCTCGGTGAAAAACTGTTTTTT. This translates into CASSLAGHLGEKLFF.

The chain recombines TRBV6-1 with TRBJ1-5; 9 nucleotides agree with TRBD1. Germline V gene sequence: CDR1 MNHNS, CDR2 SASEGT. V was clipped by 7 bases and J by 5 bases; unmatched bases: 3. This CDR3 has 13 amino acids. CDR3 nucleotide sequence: TGTGCCAGCAACAGACAGGGGGATCAGCCCCAGCATTTT. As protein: CASNRQGDQPQHF.

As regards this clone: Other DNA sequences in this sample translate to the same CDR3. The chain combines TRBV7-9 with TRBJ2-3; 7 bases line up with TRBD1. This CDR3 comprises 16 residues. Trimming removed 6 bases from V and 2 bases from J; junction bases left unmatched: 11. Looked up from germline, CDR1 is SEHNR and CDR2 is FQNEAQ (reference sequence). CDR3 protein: CASSSLWTGSTDTQYF. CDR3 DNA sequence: TGTGCCAGCAGTTCATTATGGACAGGCTCCACAGATACGCAGTATTTT. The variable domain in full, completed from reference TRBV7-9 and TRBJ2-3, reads DTGVSQNPRHKITKRGQNVTFRCDPISEHNRLYWYRQTLGQGPEFLTYFQNEAQLEKSRLLSDRFSAERPKGSFSTLEIQRTEQGDSAMYLCASSSLWTGSTDTQYFGPGTRLTVL.

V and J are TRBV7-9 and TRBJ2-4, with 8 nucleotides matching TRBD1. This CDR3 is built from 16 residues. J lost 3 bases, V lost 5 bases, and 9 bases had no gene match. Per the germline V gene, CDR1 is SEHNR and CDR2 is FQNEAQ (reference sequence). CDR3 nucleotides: TGTGCCAGCAGCCTAACAGGGGGAGCCTACAAAAACATTCAGTACTTC. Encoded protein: CASSLTGGAYKNIQYF.

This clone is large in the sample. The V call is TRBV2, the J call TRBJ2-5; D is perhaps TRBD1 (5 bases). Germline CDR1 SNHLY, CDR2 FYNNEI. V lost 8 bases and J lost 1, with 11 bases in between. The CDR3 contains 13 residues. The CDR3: CASLQVLQETQYF. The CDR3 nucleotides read TGTGCCAGCCTACAGGTGCTCCAAGAGACCCAGTACTTC.

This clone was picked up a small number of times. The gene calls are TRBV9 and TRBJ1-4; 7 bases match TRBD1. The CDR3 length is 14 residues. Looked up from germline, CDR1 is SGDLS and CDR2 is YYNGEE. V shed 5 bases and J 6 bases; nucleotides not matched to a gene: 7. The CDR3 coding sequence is TGTGCCAGCAGTACGGGACAGAGATATGAAAAACTGTTTTTT. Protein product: CASSTGQRYEKLFF.

The DNA for the CDR3 is TGTGCCAGCAGTCCAGGGGGATCGGTCACTGAAGCTTTCTTT. This sequence encodes CASSPGGSVTEAFF. This chain connects TRBV6-5 to TRBJ1-1, with 7 nucleotides matching TRBD1. J lost 4 bases, V lost 5 bases, and 7 bases had no gene match. There are 14 residues in the CDR3. Per the germline V gene, CDR1 is MNHEY and CDR2 is SVGAGI.

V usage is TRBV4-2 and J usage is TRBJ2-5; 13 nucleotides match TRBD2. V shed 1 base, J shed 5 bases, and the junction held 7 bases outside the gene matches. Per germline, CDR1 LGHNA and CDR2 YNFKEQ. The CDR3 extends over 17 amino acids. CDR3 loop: CASSQGLGLAGAETQYF. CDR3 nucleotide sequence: TGTGCCAGCAGCCAAGGCCTCGGACTAGCGGGGGCTGAGACCCAGTACTTC.

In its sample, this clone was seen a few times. The CDR3 protein is CASSVQVRTARSTDTQYF. The CDR3 bases are TGTGCCAGTAGTGTACAGGTACGGACCGCCCGTAGCACAGATACGCAGTATTTT. The chain carries TRBV19 and TRBJ2-3; D may be TRBD1 (5 bases). Germline CDR1 LNHDA, CDR2 SQIVND (reference sequence). CDR3 length: 18 amino acids. V was clipped by 5 bases and J by 0 bases, with 21 bases between them. The full variable domain, rest sourced from reference TRBV19 and TRBJ2-3, is DGGITQSPKYLFRKEGQNVTLSCEQNLNHDAMYWYRQDPGQGLRLIYYSQIVNDFQKGDIAEGYSVSREKKESFPLTVTSAQKNPTAFYLCASSVQVRTARSTDTQYFGPGTRLTVL.

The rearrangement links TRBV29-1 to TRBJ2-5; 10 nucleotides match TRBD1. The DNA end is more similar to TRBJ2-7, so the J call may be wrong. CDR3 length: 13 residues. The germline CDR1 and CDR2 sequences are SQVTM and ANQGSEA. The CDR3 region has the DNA TGCAGCGCTGGACAGGGGGTGAGGAACGAGCAGTACTTC. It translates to CSAGQGVRNEQYF.

The DNA of the CDR3 is TGTGCCAGCAGCTTAGGGTGGACTGATAACTATGGCTACACCTTC. Residues: CASSLGWTDNYGYTF. V gene TRBV7-9 combines with J gene TRBJ1-2, with D unresolved. Germline V gene sequence: CDR1 SEHNR, CDR2 FQNEAQ (reference sequence). Trimming shortened V by 1 base and J by 1 base, and 10 bases separated the two germline ends. The CDR3 has 15 amino acids. Variable domain in full (rest from reference TRBV7-9 and TRBJ1-2): DTGVSQNPRHKITKRGQNVTFRCDPISEHNRLYWYRQTLGQGPEFLTYFQNEAQLEKSRLLSDRFSAERPKGSFSTLEIQRTEQGDSAMYLCASSLGWTDNYGYTFGSGTRLTVV.

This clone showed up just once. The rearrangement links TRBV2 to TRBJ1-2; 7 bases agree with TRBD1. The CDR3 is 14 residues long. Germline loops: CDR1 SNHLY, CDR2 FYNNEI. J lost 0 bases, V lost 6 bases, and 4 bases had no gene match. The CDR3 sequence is CASSGDRTNYGYTF. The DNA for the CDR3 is TGTGCCAGCAGCGGGGACAGAACTAACTATGGCTACACCTTC.

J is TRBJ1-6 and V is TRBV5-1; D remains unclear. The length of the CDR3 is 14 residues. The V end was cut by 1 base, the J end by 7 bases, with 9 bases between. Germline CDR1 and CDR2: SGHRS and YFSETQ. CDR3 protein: CASSLYRENSPLHF. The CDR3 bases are TGCGCCAGCAGCTTGTACCGGGAAAATTCACCCCTCCACTTT.

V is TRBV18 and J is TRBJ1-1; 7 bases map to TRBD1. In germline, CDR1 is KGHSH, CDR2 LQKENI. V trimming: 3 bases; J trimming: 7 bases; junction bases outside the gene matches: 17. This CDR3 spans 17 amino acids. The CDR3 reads CASSPGRSGQVVLEAFF. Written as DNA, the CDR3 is TGTGCCAGCTCACCCGGACGTTCCGGACAGGTTGTACTTGAAGCTTTCTTT.

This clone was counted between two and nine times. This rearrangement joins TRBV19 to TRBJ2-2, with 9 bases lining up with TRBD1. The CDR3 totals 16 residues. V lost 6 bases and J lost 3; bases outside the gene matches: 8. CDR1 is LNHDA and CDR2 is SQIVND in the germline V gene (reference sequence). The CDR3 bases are TGTGCCAGTAGACCCGGGACAGGGAGTGACACCGGGGAGCTGTTTTTT. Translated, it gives CASRPGTGSDTGELFF.